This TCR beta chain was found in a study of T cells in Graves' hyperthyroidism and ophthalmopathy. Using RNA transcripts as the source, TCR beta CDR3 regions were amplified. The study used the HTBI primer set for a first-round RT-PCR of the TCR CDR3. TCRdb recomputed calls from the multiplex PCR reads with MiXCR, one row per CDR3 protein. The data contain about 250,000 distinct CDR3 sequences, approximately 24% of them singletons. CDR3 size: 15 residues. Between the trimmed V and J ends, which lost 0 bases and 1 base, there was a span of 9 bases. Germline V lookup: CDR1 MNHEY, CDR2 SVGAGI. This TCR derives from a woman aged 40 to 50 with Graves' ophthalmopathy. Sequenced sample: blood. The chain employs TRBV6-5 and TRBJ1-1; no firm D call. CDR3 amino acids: CASSYSGAKNTEAFF. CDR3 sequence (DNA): TGTGCCAGCAGTTACTCCGGTGCCAAGAACACTGAAGCTTTCTTT.